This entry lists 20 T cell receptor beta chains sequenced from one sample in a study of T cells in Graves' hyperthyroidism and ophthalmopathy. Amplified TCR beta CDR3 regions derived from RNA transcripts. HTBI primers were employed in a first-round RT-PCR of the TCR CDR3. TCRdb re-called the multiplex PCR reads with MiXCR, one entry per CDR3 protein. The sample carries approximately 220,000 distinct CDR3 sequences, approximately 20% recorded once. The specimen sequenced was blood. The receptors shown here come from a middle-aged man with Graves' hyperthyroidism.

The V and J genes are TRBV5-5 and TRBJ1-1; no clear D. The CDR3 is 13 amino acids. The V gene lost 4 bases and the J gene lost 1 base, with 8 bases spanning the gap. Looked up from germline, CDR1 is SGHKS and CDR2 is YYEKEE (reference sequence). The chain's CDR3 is CASSPFSNTEAFF. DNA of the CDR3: TGTGCCAGCAGCCCTTTCTCGAACACTGAAGCTTTCTTT.

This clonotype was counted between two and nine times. The CDR3 loop is CASSDPINRDLSQPQHF. The CDR3 DNA follows: TGTGCCAGCAGCGACCCTATCAACAGGGATTTGAGTCAGCCCCAGCATTTT. This chain uses TRBV28 with TRBJ1-5, with D maybe TRBD1 (6 bases). This CDR3 has 17 residues. Trimming left V 6 bases short and J 6 bases short, with 24 bases between. In germline, CDR1 is MDHEN, CDR2 SYDVKM.

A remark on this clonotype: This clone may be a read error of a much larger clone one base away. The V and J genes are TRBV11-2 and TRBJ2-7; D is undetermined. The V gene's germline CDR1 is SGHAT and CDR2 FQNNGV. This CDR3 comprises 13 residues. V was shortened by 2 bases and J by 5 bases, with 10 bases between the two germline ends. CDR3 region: CASSLRVSHEQYF. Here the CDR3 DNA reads TGTGCCAGCAGCTTAAGGGTGAGCCACGAGCAGTACTTC.

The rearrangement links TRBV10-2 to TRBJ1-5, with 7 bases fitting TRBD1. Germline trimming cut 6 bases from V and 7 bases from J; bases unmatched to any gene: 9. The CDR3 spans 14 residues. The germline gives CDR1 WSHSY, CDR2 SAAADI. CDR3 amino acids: CASRETGPDQPQHF. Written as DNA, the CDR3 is TGCGCCAGCAGGGAGACAGGGCCCGACCAGCCCCAGCATTTT.

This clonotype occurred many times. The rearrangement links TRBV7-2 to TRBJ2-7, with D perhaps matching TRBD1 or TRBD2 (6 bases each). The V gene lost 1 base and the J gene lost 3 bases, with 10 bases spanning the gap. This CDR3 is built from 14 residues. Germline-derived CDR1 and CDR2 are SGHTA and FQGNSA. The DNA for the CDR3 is TGTGCCAGCAGCTTAGGCGGGACATACTACGAGCAGTACTTC. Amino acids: CASSLGGTYYEQYF.

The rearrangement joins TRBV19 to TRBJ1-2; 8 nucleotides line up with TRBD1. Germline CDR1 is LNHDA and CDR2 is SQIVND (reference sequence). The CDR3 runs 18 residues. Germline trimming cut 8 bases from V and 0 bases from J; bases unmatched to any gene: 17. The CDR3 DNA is TGTGCCAGTGGACCCATGCCGGGACAGGACCGAACTAACTATGGCTACACCTTC. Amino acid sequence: CASGPMPGQDRTNYGYTF.

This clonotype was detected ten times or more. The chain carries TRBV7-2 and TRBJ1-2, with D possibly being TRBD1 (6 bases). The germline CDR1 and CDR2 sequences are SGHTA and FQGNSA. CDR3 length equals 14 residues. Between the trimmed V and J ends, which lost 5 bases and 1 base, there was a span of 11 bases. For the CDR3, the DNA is TGTGCCAGCAGCCCAGGGACACTTAACTATGGCTACACCTTC. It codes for CASSPGTLNYGYTF. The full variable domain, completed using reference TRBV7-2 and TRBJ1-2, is GAGVSQSPSNKVTEKGKDVELRCDPISGHTALYWYRQSLGQGLEFLIYFQGNSAPDKSGLPSDRFSAERTGGSVSTLTIQRTQQEDSAVYLCASSPGTLNYGYTFGSGTRLTVV.

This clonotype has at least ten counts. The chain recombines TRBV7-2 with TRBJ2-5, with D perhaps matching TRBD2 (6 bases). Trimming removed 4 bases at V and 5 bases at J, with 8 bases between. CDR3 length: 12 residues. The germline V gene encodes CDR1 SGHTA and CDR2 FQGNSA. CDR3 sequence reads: CASSWGVETQYF. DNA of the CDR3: TGTGCCAGCAGCTGGGGGGTGGAGACCCAGTACTTC.

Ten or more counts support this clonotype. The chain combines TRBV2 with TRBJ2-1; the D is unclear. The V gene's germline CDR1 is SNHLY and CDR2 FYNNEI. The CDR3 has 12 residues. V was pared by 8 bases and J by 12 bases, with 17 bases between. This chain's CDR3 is CASRKKGGLQFF. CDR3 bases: TGTGCCAGCCGAAAGAAGGGCGGATTGCAGTTCTTC.

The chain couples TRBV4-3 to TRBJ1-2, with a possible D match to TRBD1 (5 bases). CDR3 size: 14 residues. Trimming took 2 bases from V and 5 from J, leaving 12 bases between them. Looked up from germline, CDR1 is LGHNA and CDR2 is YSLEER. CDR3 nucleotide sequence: TGCGCCAGCAGCCAAAGGGGCATCGGGTATGGCTACACCTTC. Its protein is CASSQRGIGYGYTF.

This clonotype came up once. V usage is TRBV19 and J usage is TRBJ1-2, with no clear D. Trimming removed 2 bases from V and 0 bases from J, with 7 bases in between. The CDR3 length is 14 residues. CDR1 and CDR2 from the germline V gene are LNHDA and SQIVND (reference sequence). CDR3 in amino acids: CASSISAANYGYTF. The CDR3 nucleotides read TGTGCCAGTAGTATATCAGCTGCTAACTATGGCTACACCTTC. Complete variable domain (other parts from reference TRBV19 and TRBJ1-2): DGGITQSPKYLFRKEGQNVTLSCEQNLNHDAMYWYRQDPGQGLRLIYYSQIVNDFQKGDIAEGYSVSREKKESFPLTVTSAQKNPTAFYLCASSISAANYGYTFGSGTRLTVV.

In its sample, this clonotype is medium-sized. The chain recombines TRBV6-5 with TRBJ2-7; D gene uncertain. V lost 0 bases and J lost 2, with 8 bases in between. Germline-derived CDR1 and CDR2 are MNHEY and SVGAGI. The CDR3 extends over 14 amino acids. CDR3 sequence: CASSYSASAYEQYF. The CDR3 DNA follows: TGTGCCAGCAGTTACTCGGCGTCGGCCTACGAGCAGTACTTC.

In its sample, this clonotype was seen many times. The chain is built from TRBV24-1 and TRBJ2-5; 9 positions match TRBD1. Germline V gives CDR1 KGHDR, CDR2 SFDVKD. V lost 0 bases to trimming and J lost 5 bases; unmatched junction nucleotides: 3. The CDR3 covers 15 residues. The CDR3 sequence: CATSDLGQGRETQYF. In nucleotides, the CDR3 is TGTGCCACCAGTGATTTGGGACAGGGGAGGGAGACCCAGTACTTC.

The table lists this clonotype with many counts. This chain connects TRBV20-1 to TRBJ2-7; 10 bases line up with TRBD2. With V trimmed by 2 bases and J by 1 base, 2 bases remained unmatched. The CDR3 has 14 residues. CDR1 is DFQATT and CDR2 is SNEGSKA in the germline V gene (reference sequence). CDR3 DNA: TGCAGTGCTAGATTAGCGGGAGGATCCTACGAGCAGTACTTC. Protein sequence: CSARLAGGSYEQYF.

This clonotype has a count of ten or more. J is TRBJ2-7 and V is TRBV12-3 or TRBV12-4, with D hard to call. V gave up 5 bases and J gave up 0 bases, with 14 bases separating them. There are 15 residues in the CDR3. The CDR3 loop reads CASSTPTMGSYEQYF. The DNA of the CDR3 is TGTGCCAGCAGTACACCAACAATGGGCTCCTACGAGCAGTACTTC.

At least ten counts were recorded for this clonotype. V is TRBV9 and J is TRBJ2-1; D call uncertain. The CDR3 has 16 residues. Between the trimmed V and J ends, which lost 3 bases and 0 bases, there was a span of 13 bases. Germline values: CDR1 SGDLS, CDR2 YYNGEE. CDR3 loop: CASSGDGSSSYNEQFF. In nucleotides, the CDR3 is TGTGCCAGCAGCGGAGATGGCTCCAGCTCCTACAATGAGCAGTTCTTC.

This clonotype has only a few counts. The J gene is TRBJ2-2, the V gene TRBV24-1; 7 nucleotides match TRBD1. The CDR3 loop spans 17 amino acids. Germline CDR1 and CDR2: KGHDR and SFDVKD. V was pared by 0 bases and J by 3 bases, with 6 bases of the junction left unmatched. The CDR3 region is CATSDLMTGSDTGELFF. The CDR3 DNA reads TGTGCCACCAGTGATTTGATGACAGGGTCTGACACCGGGGAGCTGTTTTTT.

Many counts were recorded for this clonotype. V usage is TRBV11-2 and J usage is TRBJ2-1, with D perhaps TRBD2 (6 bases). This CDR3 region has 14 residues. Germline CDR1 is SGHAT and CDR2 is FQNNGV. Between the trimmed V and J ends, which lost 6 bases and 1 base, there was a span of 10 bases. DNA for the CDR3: TGTGCCAGCAGATTTCTAGCGTCCTACAATGAGCAGTTCTTC. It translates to CASRFLASYNEQFF.

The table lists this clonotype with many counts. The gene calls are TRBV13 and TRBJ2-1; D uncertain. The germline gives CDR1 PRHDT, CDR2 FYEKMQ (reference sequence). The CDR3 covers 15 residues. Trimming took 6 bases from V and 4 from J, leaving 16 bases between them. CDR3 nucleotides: TGTGCCAGCAGTCAAGAGCGACTTGCTTACAATGAGCAGTTCTTC. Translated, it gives CASSQERLAYNEQFF.

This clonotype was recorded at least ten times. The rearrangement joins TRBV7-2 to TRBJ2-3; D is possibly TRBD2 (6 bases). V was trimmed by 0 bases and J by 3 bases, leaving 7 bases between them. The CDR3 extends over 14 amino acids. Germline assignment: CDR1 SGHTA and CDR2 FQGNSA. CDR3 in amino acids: CASSLAGRTDTQYF. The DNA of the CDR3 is TGTGCCAGCAGCTTAGCTGGGAGGACAGATACGCAGTATTTT.